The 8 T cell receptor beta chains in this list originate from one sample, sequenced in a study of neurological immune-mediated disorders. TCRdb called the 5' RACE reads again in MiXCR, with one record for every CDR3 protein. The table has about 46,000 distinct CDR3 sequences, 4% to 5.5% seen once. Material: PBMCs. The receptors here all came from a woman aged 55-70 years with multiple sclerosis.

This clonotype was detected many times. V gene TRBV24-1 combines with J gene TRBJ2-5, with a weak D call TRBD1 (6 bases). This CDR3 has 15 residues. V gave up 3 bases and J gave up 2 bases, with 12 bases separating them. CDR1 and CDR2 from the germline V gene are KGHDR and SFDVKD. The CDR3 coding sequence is TGTGCCACCAGTGATGAGGACAGCCCTCAAGAGACCCAGTACTTC. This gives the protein CATSDEDSPQETQYF.

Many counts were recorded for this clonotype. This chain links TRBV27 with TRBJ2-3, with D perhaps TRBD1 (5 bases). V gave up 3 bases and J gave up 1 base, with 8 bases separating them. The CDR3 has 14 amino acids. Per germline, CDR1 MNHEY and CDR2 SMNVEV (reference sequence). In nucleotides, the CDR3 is TGTGCCAGCAGTTTTGGCAGGGGCACAGATACGCAGTATTTT. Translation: CASSFGRGTDTQYF.

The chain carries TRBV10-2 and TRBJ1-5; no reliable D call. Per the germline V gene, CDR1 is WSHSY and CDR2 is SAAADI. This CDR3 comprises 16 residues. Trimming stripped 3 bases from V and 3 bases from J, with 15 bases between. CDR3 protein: CASSDGGSGNNQPQHF. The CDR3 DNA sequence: TGCGCCAGCAGTGATGGAGGGTCCGGGAACAATCAGCCCCAGCATTTT.

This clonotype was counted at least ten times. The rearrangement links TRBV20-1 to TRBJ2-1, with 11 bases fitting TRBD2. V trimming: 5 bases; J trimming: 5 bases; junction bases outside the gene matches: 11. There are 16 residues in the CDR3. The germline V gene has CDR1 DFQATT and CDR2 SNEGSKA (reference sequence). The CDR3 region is CSASATLAGGHNEQFF. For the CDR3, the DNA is TGCAGTGCTTCCGCCACCTTAGCGGGAGGGCACAATGAGCAGTTCTTC.

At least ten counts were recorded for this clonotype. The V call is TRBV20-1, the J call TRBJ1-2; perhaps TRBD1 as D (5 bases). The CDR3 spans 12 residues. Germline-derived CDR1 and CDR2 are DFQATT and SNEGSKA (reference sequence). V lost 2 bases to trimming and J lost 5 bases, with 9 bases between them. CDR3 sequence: CSARYGGYGYTF. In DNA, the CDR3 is TGCAGTGCTAGATACGGGGGTTATGGCTACACCTTC.

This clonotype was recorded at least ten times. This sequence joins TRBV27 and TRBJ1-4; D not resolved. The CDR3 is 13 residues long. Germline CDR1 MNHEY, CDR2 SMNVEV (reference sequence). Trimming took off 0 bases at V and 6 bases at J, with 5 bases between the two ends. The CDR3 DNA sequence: TGTGCCAGCAGTTTATCAGTCGATGAAAAACTGTTTTTT. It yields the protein CASSLSVDEKLFF.

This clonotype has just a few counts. The CDR3: CASSLEYSSYEQYF. DNA of the CDR3: TGCGCCAGCAGCTTGGAATACAGTTCCTACGAGCAGTACTTC. The gene calls are TRBV5-1 and TRBJ2-7, with D hard to call. Germline V CDR1 and CDR2: SGHRS, YFSETQ. This CDR3 spans 14 amino acids. Trimming shortened V by 0 bases and J by 1 base, and 8 bases separated the two germline ends.

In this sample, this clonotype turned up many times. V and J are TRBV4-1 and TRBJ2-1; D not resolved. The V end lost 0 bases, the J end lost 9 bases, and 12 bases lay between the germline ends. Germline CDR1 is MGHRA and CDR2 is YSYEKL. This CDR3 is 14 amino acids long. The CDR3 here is CASSQDLWYFEQFF. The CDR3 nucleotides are TGCGCCAGCAGCCAAGATCTGTGGTACTTTGAGCAGTTCTTC.